A single T cell receptor beta chain is shown here with its context. This clonotype was found a few times. Its specific antigen is unknown. No base quality values were provided; no much bigger clone lies one nucleotide off. The trim is 4 bases for V and 7 bases for J, with a gap of 14 bases between the germline ends. CDR3 length: 13 amino acids, cysteine to phenylalanine. This entry keeps only the CDR3 DNA: 39 bases, framed from base 1. Looking up the germline V gene yields CDR1 ENHRY and CDR2 SYGVKD. Preparation of the library involved 5' RACE. Sequencer: Illumina HiSeq 2000. A universal primer binding site was added through template switching, and the final cDNA carried a unique molecular identifier so that TCR cDNA molecules could be counted accurately. First-strand cDNA for TCR alpha and beta chains was synthesized from specific primers in the conserved constant-segment region. Each cDNA library was double barcoded, with a SMART-Mk sample barcode plus Illumina barcodes, to control for contamination. TruSeq adapter sequences and Illumina sample barcodes were added in two successive PCR steps. TCR alpha and beta cDNA libraries were sequenced on the Illumina HiSeq platform with custom primers. Under the source paper's analysis protocol: Raw reads were processed with MiGEC to extract unique molecular identifiers, and MiXCR was used to determine CDR3 positions. Recombination models were inferred per individual with the repgenHMM and IGoR tools using an EM algorithm. Shared clonotype analysis was performed with the tcR package in R, normalizing sharing by the product of cloneset sizes. Out-of-frame nonproductive sequences were analyzed to study raw recombination free of thymic and clonal selection effects. The public reads were reprocessed in TCRdb via fastp at Q25 and MiXCR, keeping in-frame beta chains. CDR3 protein sequences are deduplicated, and each keeps its most common genes and DNA. The V and J calls come from TCRdb's annotation, not from the publication. Counted in this sample were roughly 1,500,000 distinct CDR3 sequences; around 33% of them appeared once. The ten largest clones take up approximately 0.29% of the sample.

The sample originates from a study of identical twins (dated by TCRdb to the mid-2010s). About the investigation overall: TCR alpha and beta repertoires from monozygotic twins, unrelated adults of various ages and cord blood were deep-sequenced to test whether fetal clonotypes persist. To rule out contamination, the twin experiments were replicated at different times with different library preparation protocols. Broad study findings and their caveats: Out-of-frame TCR alpha sequences shared between twins showed an excess of low generation-probability sequences compared with coincidental sharing between unrelated individuals. A weaker excess of twin sharing was found in beta out-of-frame sequences because the signal-to-noise ratio was lowered by fewer shared sequences. Abundant cord blood beta clonotypes had fewer insertions, young adult naive repertoires showed a similar but weaker trend, and memory repertoires showed no such trend. In monozygotic twins, recombination models systematically underestimated out-of-frame TCR alpha sharing, but the models matched the sharing seen between unrelated individuals. Invariant T cells such as MAIT and iNKT could partly confound zero-insertion analyses, though diverse VJ usage argued against this for most clonotypes. Conclusions relied on cross-sectional statistical analysis, since the same donors could not be followed over many years.

Every donor in the study was a healthy Caucasian. The sequenced sample was cord blood. The receptor was derived from a newborn girl in good health. Rearrangement joined TRBV10-3 to TRBJ2-7; perhaps TRBD2 is the D gene, with 6 bases matching. This receptor has the CDR3 CAISGGEVNEQYF. The DNA is TGTGCCATCAGTGGCGGGGAAGTGAATGAGCAGTACTTC.